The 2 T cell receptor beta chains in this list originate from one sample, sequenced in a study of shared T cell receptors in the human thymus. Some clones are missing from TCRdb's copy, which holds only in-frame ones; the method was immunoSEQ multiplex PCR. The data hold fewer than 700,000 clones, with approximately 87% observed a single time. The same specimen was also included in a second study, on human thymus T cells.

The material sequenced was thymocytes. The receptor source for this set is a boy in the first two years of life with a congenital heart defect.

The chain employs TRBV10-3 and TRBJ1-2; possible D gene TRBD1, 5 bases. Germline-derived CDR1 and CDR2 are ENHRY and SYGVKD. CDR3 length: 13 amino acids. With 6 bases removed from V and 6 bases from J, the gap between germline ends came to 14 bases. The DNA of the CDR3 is TGTGCCATCAGACTCGACAGAGAAGATGGCTACACCTTC. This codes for CAIRLDREDGYTF.

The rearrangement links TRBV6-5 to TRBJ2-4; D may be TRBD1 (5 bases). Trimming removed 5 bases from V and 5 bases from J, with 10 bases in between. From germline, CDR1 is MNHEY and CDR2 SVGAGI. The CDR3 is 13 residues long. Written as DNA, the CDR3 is TGTGCCAGCAGTAGGAGACAGCAAAACATTCAGTACTTC. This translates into CASSRRQQNIQYF.